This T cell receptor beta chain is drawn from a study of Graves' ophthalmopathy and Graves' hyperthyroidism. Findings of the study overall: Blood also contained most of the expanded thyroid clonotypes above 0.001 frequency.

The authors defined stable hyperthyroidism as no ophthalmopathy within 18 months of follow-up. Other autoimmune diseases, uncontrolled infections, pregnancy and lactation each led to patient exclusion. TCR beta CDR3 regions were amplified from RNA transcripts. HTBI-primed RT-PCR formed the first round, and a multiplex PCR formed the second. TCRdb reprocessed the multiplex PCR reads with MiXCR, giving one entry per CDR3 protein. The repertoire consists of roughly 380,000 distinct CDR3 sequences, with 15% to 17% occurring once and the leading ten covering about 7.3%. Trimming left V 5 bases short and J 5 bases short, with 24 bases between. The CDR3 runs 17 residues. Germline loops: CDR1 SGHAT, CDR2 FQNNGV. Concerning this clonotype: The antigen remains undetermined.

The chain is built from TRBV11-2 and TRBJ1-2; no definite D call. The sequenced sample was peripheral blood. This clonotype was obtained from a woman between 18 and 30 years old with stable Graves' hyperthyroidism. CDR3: CASSPPQPASAHYGYTF. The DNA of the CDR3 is TGTGCCAGCAGCCCCCCCCAACCGGCATCTGCCCATTATGGCTACACCTTC.